A selection of T cell receptor beta chains follows, all from one sample in a study of PD-1 blockade in classical Hodgkin lymphoma. Clones were sequenced by immunoSEQ multiplex PCR, and TCRdb holds only the in-frame ones, with some missing. The data contain 75,000 to 100,000 clones, approximately 88% of them singletons. The specimen was peripheral blood mononuclear cells (PBMCs), collected at baseline. These receptors were taken from a human donor with classical Hodgkin lymphoma. Each CDR3 is given with its conserved first and last residue. A D gene is named only where the DNA matches it firmly. For some rows the clone size is stated as once, few or many, or as a class when expanded; others skip it.

v_gene: TRBV7-6
j_gene: TRBJ2-5
abundance: NA
d_gene: TRBD2
CDR3aa: CASSQRRGGLSQETQYF
CDR3nt: TGTGCCAGCAGCCAGCGACGGGGGGGACTCTCCCAAGAGACCCAGTACTTC

v_gene: TRBV30
j_gene: TRBJ1-3
abundance: NA
d_gene: NA
CDR3aa: CACQTISGNTIYF
CDR3nt: TGTGCCTGCCAGACAATCTCTGGAAACACCATATATTTT

v_gene: TRBV7-3
j_gene: TRBJ2-1
abundance: NA
d_gene: NA
CDR3aa: CASSLPRISWEDEQFF
CDR3nt: TGTGCCAGCAGCTTACCCCGTATTAGTTGGGAAGATGAGCAGTTCTTC

v_gene: TRBV19
j_gene: TRBJ2-3
abundance: NA
d_gene: TRBD2
CDR3aa: CASSPLAANSDTQYF
CDR3nt: TGTGCCAGTAGCCCTCTAGCGGCCAACTCAGATACGCAGTATTTT

v_gene: TRBV5-1
j_gene: TRBJ2-3
abundance: NA
d_gene: TRBD1
CDR3aa: CASSWTGGGTDTQYF
CDR3nt: TGCGCCAGCAGCTGGACAGGGGGCGGTACAGATACGCAGTATTTT

v_gene: TRBV5-1
j_gene: TRBJ2-1
abundance: NA
d_gene: TRBD2
CDR3aa: CASSPSPGGKQFF
CDR3nt: TGCGCCAGCAGCCCCTCTCCCGGGGGGAAGCAGTTCTTC

v_gene: TRBV29-1
j_gene: TRBJ1-1
abundance: NA
d_gene: NA
CDR3aa: CSVVTSTEAFF
CDR3nt: TGCAGCGTTGTGACAAGCACTGAAGCTTTCTTT

v_gene: TRBV21-1
j_gene: TRBJ1-5
abundance: NA
d_gene: NA
CDR3aa: CASSKGGPVFAYSNQPQHF
CDR3nt: TGTGCCAGCAGCAAAGGGGGGCCCGTGTTTGCCTATAGCAATCAGCCCCAGCATTTT

v_gene: TRBV7-3
j_gene: TRBJ1-1
abundance: NA
d_gene: NA
CDR3aa: CASSLTAAVNTEAFF
CDR3nt: TGTGCCAGCAGCTTAACGGCCGCGGTGAACACTGAAGCTTTCTTT

v_gene: TRBV5-1
j_gene: TRBJ1-3
abundance: few
d_gene: NA
CDR3aa: CASSFTGEDTIYF
CDR3nt: TGCGCCAGCAGCTTTACGGGGGAGGACACCATATATTTT

v_gene: TRBV6-1
j_gene: TRBJ1-5
abundance: few
d_gene: NA
CDR3aa: CASSEVQPQHF
CDR3nt: TGTGCCAGCAGTGAGGTGCAGCCCCAGCATTTT

v_gene: TRBV7-2
j_gene: TRBJ2-7
abundance: NA
d_gene: NA
CDR3aa: CASSQWGNRGGEQYF
CDR3nt: TGTGCCAGCAGCCAGTGGGGGAACCGTGGGGGCGAGCAGTACTTC

v_gene: TRBV6-4
j_gene: TRBJ2-1
abundance: NA
d_gene: NA
CDR3aa: CASSVDWGTNEQFF
CDR3nt: TGTGCCAGCAGTGTCGATTGGGGTACGAATGAGCAGTTCTTC

v_gene: TRBV5-1
j_gene: TRBJ2-1
abundance: NA
d_gene: TRBD2
CDR3aa: CASTGGGGGTTDEQFF
CDR3nt: TGCGCCAGCACTGGGGGTGGCGGGGGAACCACCGATGAGCAGTTCTTC

v_gene: TRBV27
j_gene: TRBJ1-5
abundance: NA
d_gene: NA
CDR3aa: CASRTGLGSQPQHF
CDR3nt: TGTGCCAGCAGGACCGGGCTCGGAAGTCAGCCCCAGCATTTT

v_gene: TRBV5-4
j_gene: TRBJ2-2
abundance: NA
d_gene: TRBD2
CDR3aa: CASSFLAGAAWATGELFF
CDR3nt: TGTGCCAGCAGCTTCCTAGCGGGAGCGGCCTGGGCCACCGGGGAGCTGTTTTTT

v_gene: TRBV29-1
j_gene: TRBJ1-3
abundance: NA
d_gene: TRBD1
CDR3aa: CSVEAGGGNTIYF
CDR3nt: TGCAGCGTTGAAGCAGGGGGAGGAAACACCATATATTTT

v_gene: TRBV5-6
j_gene: TRBJ2-1
abundance: NA
d_gene: TRBD2
CDR3aa: CASSRWAGGLNEQFF
CDR3nt: TGTGCCAGCAGCCGGTGGGCGGGAGGCCTCAATGAGCAGTTCTTC

v_gene: TRBV2
j_gene: TRBJ1-5
abundance: few
d_gene: TRBD1
CDR3aa: CASSGQGAQPQHF
CDR3nt: TGTGCCAGCAGTGGGCAGGGGGCCCAGCCCCAGCATTTT

v_gene: TRBV7-9
j_gene: TRBJ1-1
abundance: NA
d_gene: TRBD1
CDR3aa: CASSPQGGETEAFF
CDR3nt: TGTGCCAGCAGCCCACAGGGGGGGGAAACTGAAGCTTTCTTT

v_gene: TRBV19
j_gene: TRBJ2-1
abundance: NA
d_gene: TRBD2
CDR3aa: CATLAGGGTYNEQFF
CDR3nt: TGTGCCACTTTAGCGGGAGGGGGCACCTACAATGAGCAGTTCTTC

v_gene: TRBV5-1
j_gene: TRBJ2-7
abundance: NA
d_gene: TRBD1
CDR3aa: CASSFPGQGSHEQYF
CDR3nt: TGCGCCAGCAGCTTTCCGGGACAGGGTAGCCACGAGCAGTACTTC

v_gene: TRBV6-6
j_gene: TRBJ1-2
abundance: NA
d_gene: TRBD1
CDR3aa: CASRPTGFEDGYTF
CDR3nt: TGTGCCAGCAGACCGACAGGGTTTGAGGATGGCTACACCTTC

v_gene: TRBV19
j_gene: TRBJ2-7
abundance: once
d_gene: TRBD1
CDR3aa: CASSTLQGAPSGEQYF
CDR3nt: TGTGCCAGTAGTACCTTACAGGGGGCTCCGTCAGGGGAGCAGTACTTC

v_gene: TRBV19
j_gene: TRBJ2-2
abundance: NA
d_gene: TRBD2
CDR3aa: CASSILAGGHTGELFF
CDR3nt: TGTGCCAGTAGTATACTAGCGGGAGGCCACACCGGGGAGCTGTTTTTT

v_gene: TRBV5-6
j_gene: TRBJ2-7
abundance: NA
d_gene: TRBD1
CDR3aa: CASSLPGTGGTYEQYF
CDR3nt: TGTGCCAGCAGCTTACCCGGGACAGGGGGCACGTACGAGCAGTACTTC

v_gene: TRBV19
j_gene: TRBJ2-6
abundance: once
d_gene: TRBD1
CDR3aa: CASSSRGQIPLSGANVLTF
CDR3nt: TGTGCCAGTAGTAGCAGGGGACAGATACCCCTCTCTGGGGCCAACGTCCTGACTTTC

v_gene: TRBV10-3
j_gene: TRBJ2-2
abundance: NA
d_gene: TRBD2
CDR3aa: CAIKAAGGTGELFF
CDR3nt: TGTGCCATCAAGGCCGCGGGAGGAACCGGGGAGCTGTTTTTT

v_gene: TRBV7-8
j_gene: TRBJ2-3
abundance: NA
d_gene: NA
CDR3aa: CASSLGTGDTQYF
CDR3nt: TGTGCCAGCAGCTTAGGGACTGGCGATACGCAGTATTTT

v_gene: TRBV6-6
j_gene: TRBJ1-1
abundance: NA
d_gene: NA
CDR3aa: CASSYSGGPEAFF
CDR3nt: TGTGCCAGCAGTTACTCAGGAGGACCTGAAGCTTTCTTT

v_gene: TRBV19
j_gene: TRBJ1-1
abundance: NA
d_gene: TRBD1
CDR3aa: CASTVQGIDTEAFF
CDR3nt: TGTGCCAGTACAGTACAGGGGATCGACACTGAAGCTTTCTTT

v_gene: TRBV6-1
j_gene: TRBJ1-1
abundance: once
d_gene: NA
CDR3aa: CASQLVIMNTEAFF
CDR3nt: TGTGCCAGCCAACTAGTTATTATGAACACTGAAGCTTTCTTT

v_gene: TRBV5-1
j_gene: TRBJ2-5
abundance: NA
d_gene: NA
CDR3aa: CASSPEGRTQETQYF
CDR3nt: TGCGCCAGCAGCCCCGAAGGACGGACCCAAGAGACCCAGTACTTC

v_gene: TRBV6-5
j_gene: TRBJ1-1
abundance: NA
d_gene: NA
CDR3aa: CASSWERGSTEAFF
CDR3nt: TGTGCCAGCAGTTGGGAGCGGGGGTCCACTGAAGCTTTCTTT

v_gene: TRBV19
j_gene: TRBJ1-1
abundance: NA
d_gene: NA
CDR3aa: CASRRNTEAFF
CDR3nt: TGTGCCAGTCGGAGGAACACTGAAGCTTTCTTT

v_gene: TRBV15
j_gene: TRBJ1-3
abundance: NA
d_gene: TRBD1
CDR3aa: CATSRGTGGNTIYF
CDR3nt: TGTGCCACCAGCAGAGGGACAGGGGGAAACACCATATATTTT

v_gene: TRBV29-1
j_gene: TRBJ2-1
abundance: NA
d_gene: NA
CDR3aa: CSAGPSARIQYNEQFF
CDR3nt: TGCAGCGCTGGGCCTAGCGCCCGTATCCAGTACAATGAGCAGTTCTTC

v_gene: TRBV28
j_gene: TRBJ2-7
abundance: NA
d_gene: TRBD1
CDR3aa: CASSGQGSGSYEQYF
CDR3nt: TGTGCCAGCAGTGGACAGGGGAGCGGTTCCTACGAGCAGTACTTC

v_gene: TRBV19
j_gene: TRBJ1-5
abundance: NA
d_gene: NA
CDR3aa: CASSLVRPSNQPQHF
CDR3nt: TGTGCCAGTAGTCTCGTTCGGCCCAGCAATCAGCCCCAGCATTTT

v_gene: TRBV7-2
j_gene: TRBJ1-6
abundance: NA
d_gene: NA
CDR3aa: CASSIQRDLPLHF
CDR3nt: TGTGCCAGCAGCATACAAAGGGACCTCCCCCTCCACTTT

v_gene: TRBV7-2
j_gene: TRBJ2-5
abundance: NA
d_gene: NA
CDR3aa: CASRTPDQETQYF
CDR3nt: TGTGCCAGCAGAACCCCTGACCAGGAGACCCAGTACTTC

v_gene: TRBV7-6
j_gene: TRBJ2-5
abundance: NA
d_gene: NA
CDR3aa: CASSLPGPTAGTQYF
CDR3nt: TGTGCCAGCAGCTTACCCGGGCCAACGGCGGGGACCCAGTACTTC

v_gene: TRBV14
j_gene: TRBJ1-1
abundance: once
d_gene: NA
CDR3aa: CASSQGTPGGDTEAFF
CDR3nt: TGTGCCAGCAGCCAAGGGACCCCCGGAGGTGACACTGAAGCTTTCTTT

v_gene: TRBV5-1
j_gene: TRBJ2-6
abundance: NA
d_gene: NA
CDR3aa: CASSPLGGSGANVLTF
CDR3nt: TGCGCCAGCAGCCCCCTCGGGGGCTCTGGGGCCAACGTCCTGACTTTC

v_gene: TRBV6-5
j_gene: TRBJ2-7
abundance: NA
d_gene: TRBD2
CDR3aa: CASSLASGNKQYF
CDR3nt: TGTGCCAGCAGTCTAGCTAGCGGGAACAAGCAGTACTTC

v_gene: TRBV18
j_gene: TRBJ2-3
abundance: NA
d_gene: NA
CDR3aa: CASSAGSRADTQYF
CDR3nt: TGTGCCAGCTCAGCAGGGAGTAGGGCAGATACGCAGTATTTT

v_gene: TRBV19
j_gene: TRBJ1-5
abundance: NA
d_gene: NA
CDR3aa: CASTEGLGPQHF
CDR3nt: TGTGCCAGTACCGAGGGTTTAGGGCCCCAGCATTTT

v_gene: TRBV30
j_gene: TRBJ2-1
abundance: NA
d_gene: NA
CDR3aa: CAWSGAGASYNEQFF
CDR3nt: TGTGCCTGGAGTGGGGCGGGGGCCTCCTACAATGAGCAGTTCTTC

v_gene: TRBV6-1
j_gene: TRBJ1-5
abundance: NA
d_gene: NA
CDR3aa: CASRGGGGSNQPQHF
CDR3nt: TGTGCCAGCAGGGGGGGAGGGGGTAGCAATCAGCCCCAGCATTTT